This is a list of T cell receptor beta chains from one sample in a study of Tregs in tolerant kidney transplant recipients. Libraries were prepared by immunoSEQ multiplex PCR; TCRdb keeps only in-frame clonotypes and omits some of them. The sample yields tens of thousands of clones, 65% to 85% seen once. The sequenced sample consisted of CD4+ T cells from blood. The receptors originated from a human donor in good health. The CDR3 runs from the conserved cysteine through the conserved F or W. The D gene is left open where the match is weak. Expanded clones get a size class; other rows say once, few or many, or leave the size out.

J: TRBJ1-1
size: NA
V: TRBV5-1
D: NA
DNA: TGCGCCAGCAGCCTCCTCACAGGGACCGTCAACACTGAAGCTTTCTTT
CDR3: CASSLLTGTVNTEAFF

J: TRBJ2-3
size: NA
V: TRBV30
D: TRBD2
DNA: TGTGCCTGGAGTATAGGACTAGCGGGGGGCGGGGCAGATACGCAGTATTTT
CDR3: CAWSIGLAGGGADTQYF

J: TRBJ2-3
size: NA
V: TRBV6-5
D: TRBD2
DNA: TGTGCCAGCAGTTACGGCGGGAGGGGAACAGATACGCAGTATTTT
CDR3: CASSYGGRGTDTQYF

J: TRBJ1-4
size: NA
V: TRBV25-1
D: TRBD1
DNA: TGTGCCAGCCAAGGTCAGGGGGGGGAAAAACTGTTTTTT
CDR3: CASQGQGGEKLFF

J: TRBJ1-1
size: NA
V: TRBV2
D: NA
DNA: TGTGCCAGCATGGGGGCGGGGTACACTGAAGCTTTCTTT
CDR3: CASMGAGYTEAFF

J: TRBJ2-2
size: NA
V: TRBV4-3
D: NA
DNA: TGCGCCAGCAGCCATGGGACTTTCGGGGAGCTGTTTTTT
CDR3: CASSHGTFGELFF

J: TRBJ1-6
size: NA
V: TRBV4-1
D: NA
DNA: TGCGCCAGCAGCCTGCAAATCTCGGCGGCAAATTCACCCCTCCACTTT
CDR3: CASSLQISAANSPLHF

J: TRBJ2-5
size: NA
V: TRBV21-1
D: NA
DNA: TGTGCCAGCAGCCCACGAGGAAGGGATGAGACCCAGTACTTC
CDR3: CASSPRGRDETQYF

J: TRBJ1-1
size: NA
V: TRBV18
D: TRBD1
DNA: TGTGCCAGCTCACCGAAGTCTGACAGGGGTGAGAACACTGAAGCTTTCTTT
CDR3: CASSPKSDRGENTEAFF

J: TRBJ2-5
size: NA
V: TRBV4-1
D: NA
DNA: TGCGCCAGCAGCCAAGATTGGTTGAGGGTCCGAGGGGAGACCCAGTACTTC
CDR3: CASSQDWLRVRGETQYF

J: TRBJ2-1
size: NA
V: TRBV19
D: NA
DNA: TGTGCCAGTTCGGGGCAGGAGATCAATGAGCAGTTCTTC
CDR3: CASSGQEINEQFF

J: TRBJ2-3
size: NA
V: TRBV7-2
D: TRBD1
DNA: TGTGCCAGCAGTCGTATGACAGGGCCGGATACGCAGTATTTT
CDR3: CASSRMTGPDTQYF

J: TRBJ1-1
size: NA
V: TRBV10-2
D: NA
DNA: TGCGCCAGCAAGGACGGGGGCTACACTGAAGCTTTCTTT
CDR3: CASKDGGYTEAFF

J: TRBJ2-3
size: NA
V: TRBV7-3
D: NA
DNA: TGTGCCAGCAGCTTAATGGGAAGTCACACAGATACGCAGTATTTT
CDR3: CASSLMGSHTDTQYF

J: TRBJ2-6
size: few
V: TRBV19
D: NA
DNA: TGTGCCTCTACAAAGGCCGCGTCTGGGGCCAACGTCCTGACTTTC
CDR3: CASTKAASGANVLTF

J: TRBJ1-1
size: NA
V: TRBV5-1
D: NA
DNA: TGCGCCAGCAGCTCACGGACAGATTGGTTGCCTTTCTTT
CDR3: CASSSRTDWLPFF

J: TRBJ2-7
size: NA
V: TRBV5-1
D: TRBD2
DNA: TGCGCCAGCAGCTTGAGAACTAGCGGGGGCCGTAGCTCCTACGAGCAGTACTTC
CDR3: CASSLRTSGGRSSYEQYF

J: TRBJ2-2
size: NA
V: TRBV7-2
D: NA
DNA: TGTGCCAGCAGCTTAGGCAGGAACACCGGGGAGCTGTTTTTT
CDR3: CASSLGRNTGELFF

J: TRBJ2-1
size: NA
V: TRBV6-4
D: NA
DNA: TGTGCCAGCAGTGACTTATCACCGGTCCCCAATGAGCAGTTCTTC
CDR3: CASSDLSPVPNEQFF

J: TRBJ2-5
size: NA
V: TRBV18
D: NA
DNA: TGTGCCAGCTCACCACGGGGTGAGACCCAGTACTTC
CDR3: CASSPRGETQYF

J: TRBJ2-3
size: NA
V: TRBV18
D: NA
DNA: TGTGCCAGCTCACCACCTTTAGTAAGGGTGGGTGATACGCAGTATTTT
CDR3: CASSPPLVRVGDTQYF

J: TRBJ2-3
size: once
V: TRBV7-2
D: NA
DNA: TGTGCCAGCAGGGAGGGACAGAACACAGATACGCAGTATTTT
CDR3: CASREGQNTDTQYF

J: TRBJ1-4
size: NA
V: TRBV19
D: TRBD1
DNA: TGTGCCAGTAGCAGGGGGCTCTCGAATGAAAAACTGTTTTTT
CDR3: CASSRGLSNEKLFF

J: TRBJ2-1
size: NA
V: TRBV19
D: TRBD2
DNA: TGTGCCAGTAGTATTAACGGCGGGGGGTTTAATGAGCAGTTCTTC
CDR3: CASSINGGGFNEQFF

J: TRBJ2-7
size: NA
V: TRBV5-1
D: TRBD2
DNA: TGCGCCAGCAGCTTAGCCGGGACTAGCGGGGTCGAGCAGTACTTC
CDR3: CASSLAGTSGVEQYF

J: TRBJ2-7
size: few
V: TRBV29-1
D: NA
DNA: TGCAGCGTAACAAGAGAATACGAGCAGTACTTC
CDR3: CSVTREYEQYF

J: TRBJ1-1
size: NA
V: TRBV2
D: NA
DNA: TGTGCCAGCAGTGAATTTGGAGGGGAGGGTACTGAAGCTTTCTTT
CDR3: CASSEFGGEGTEAFF

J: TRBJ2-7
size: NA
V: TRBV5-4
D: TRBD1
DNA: TGTGCCAGCAGTTTGGACAGGGCCCCCTCCTACGAGCAGTACTTC
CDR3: CASSLDRAPSYEQYF

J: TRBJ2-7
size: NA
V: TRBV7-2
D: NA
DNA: TGTGCCAGCAGCTTCGCCAGGGACCACGAGCAGTACTTC
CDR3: CASSFARDHEQYF

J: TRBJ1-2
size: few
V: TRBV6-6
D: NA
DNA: TGTGCCAGCAGTTACGACCCTAACTATGGCTACACCTTC
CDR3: CASSYDPNYGYTF

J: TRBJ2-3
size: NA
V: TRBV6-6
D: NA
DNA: TGTGCCAGCAGTGACCAAACGGCCCCGGATACGCAGTATTTT
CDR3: CASSDQTAPDTQYF

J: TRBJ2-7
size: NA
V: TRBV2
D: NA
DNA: TGTGCCAGCCGAGCCACCTACGTATCCTACGAGCAGTACTTC
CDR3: CASRATYVSYEQYF

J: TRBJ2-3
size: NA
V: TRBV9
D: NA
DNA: TGTGCCAGCAGCGCTCGGACTGGGGCCACAGATACGCAGTATTTT
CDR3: CASSARTGATDTQYF

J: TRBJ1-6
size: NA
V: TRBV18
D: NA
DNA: TGTGCCAGCTCACCAAAGGGAGACGGAATTTCACCCCTCCACTTT
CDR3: CASSPKGDGISPLHF

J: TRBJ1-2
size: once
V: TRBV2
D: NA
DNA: TGTGCCAGCACCGAAGGGAGGGGGGGTGGCTACACCTTC
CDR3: CASTEGRGGGYTF

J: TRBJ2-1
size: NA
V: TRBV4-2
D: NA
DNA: TGTGCCAGCAGCCAAGATGTAGGTGGTAGCTCCTACAATGAGCAGTTCTTC
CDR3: CASSQDVGGSSYNEQFF

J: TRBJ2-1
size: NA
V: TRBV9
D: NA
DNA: TGTGCCAGCAGCACCCGGGACTCTATCAATGAGCAGTTCTTC
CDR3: CASSTRDSINEQFF

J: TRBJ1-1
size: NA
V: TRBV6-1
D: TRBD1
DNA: TGTGCCAGTCCAGGGACAGCCTACCCTAACACTGAAGCTTTCTTT
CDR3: CASPGTAYPNTEAFF

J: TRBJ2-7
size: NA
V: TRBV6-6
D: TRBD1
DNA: TGTGCCAGCAGTTACTCCCCGGGACAGGGAGCCGAGCAGTACTTC
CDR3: CASSYSPGQGAEQYF

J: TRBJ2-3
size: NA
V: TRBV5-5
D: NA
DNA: TGTGCCAGCAGCCTGTCCCGGGAATTTGGGGCGCAGTATTTT
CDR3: CASSLSREFGAQYF

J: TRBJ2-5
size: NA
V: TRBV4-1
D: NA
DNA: TGCGCCAGCAGCCAAGATGGACTATCCAATTCAGGGACCCAGTACTTC
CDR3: CASSQDGLSNSGTQYF

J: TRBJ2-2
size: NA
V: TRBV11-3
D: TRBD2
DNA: TGTGCCAGCAGCTTAGATCGGTTCGGGAGGCGGGACACCGGGGAGCTGTTTTTT
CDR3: CASSLDRFGRRDTGELFF

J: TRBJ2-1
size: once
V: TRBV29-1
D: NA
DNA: TGCAGCGTTGAACAGGGCTTCGTTTACAATGAGCAGTTCTTC
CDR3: CSVEQGFVYNEQFF

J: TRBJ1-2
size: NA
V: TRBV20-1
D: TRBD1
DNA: TGCAGTGCTCAACAGGGGTACGGCTACACCTTC
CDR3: CSAQQGYGYTF

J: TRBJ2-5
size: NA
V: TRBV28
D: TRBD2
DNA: TGTGCCAGCAGTTACCTCGCGGGAGGAGGGCAAGAGACCCAGTACTTC
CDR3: CASSYLAGGGQETQYF

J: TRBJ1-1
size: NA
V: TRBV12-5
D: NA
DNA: TGTGCTAGTGGTTTGGATGCCACTGAAGCTTTCTTT
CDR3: CASGLDATEAFF

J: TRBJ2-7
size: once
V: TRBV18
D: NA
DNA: TGTGCCAGCTCACCAGGGCAGGGAGGCGAGCAGTACTTC
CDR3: CASSPGQGGEQYF

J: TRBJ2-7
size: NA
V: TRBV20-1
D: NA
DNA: TGCAGTGCCGGGACTCCTCGGGAGCAGTACTTC
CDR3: CSAGTPREQYF

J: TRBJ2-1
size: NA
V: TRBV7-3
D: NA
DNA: TGTGCCAGCAGCTTAGGTAGCTACAATGAGCAGTTCTTC
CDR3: CASSLGSYNEQFF

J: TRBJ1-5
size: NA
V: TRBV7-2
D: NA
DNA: TGTGCCAGCAGCTTAGGGGACTACAATCAGCCCCAGCATTTT
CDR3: CASSLGDYNQPQHF